The rows below give T cell receptor beta chains drawn from one sample of a study of blood T cell repertoires in COVID-19. Repertoires were generated with immunoSEQ multiplex PCR, while TCRdb's copy carries only in-frame clones and drops some. The table includes 250,000 to 350,000 clones, roughly nine tenths detected once. The specimen was PBMCs or T cells enriched from blood (not recorded which). These receptors came from a young woman who had recovered from COVID-19. Each CDR3 is given with its conserved first and last residue. The order of the fields is clone size, J gene, D gene, V gene, CDR3 DNA, CDR3 protein. D genes are given only for firm matches. Only some rows state a clone size, as once, few, many or a class for expanded clones.

>-|TRBJ2-5|-|TRBV15
TGTGCCACCAGCAGGCGTCTAGACTTGAGGACCCAGTACTTC
CATSRRLDLRTQYF
>-|TRBJ1-1|-|TRBV5-1
TGCGCCAGCAGCGCCACAGTGAGCACTGAAGCTTTCTTT
CASSATVSTEAFF
>-|TRBJ2-5|-|TRBV30
TGTGCCTGTTCCCGGGACAAAGAGACCCAGTACTTC
CACSRDKETQYF
>-|TRBJ1-1|-|TRBV27
TGTGCCAGCAGTTTATCAGGTTTGGGAGCGAACACTGAAGCTTTCTTT
CASSLSGLGANTEAFF
>-|TRBJ1-2|-|TRBV7-2
TGTGCCAGCAGCTTGGACAGAGACTATGGCTACACCTTC
CASSLDRDYGYTF
>-|TRBJ2-5|-|TRBV9
TGTGCCAGCAGCGTTGGGCAGCAAGAGACCCAGTACTTC
CASSVGQQETQYF
>-|TRBJ2-1|TRBD2|TRBV19
TGTGCCAGTAGTATTGGGCTAGCGGTCCTCAATGAGCAGTTCTTC
CASSIGLAVLNEQFF
>-|TRBJ2-1|TRBD2|TRBV5-1
TGCGCCAGCAGCTCCTCGTTAGCGGGACCCTCGGTTTACAATGAGCAGTTCTTC
CASSSSLAGPSVYNEQFF
>-|TRBJ2-3|TRBD1|TRBV30
TGTGCCTGGAGTGTAGGGACAGCAGATACGCAGTATTTT
CAWSVGTADTQYF
>-|TRBJ2-5|TRBD2|TRBV29-1
TGCAGCGGACTCGGACTAGCGAGGGGGGCCCAGTACTTC
CSGLGLARGAQYF
>-|TRBJ2-5|-|TRBV18
TGTGCCAGCTCAAATTCAGGAGAGACCCAGTACTTC
CASSNSGETQYF
>-|TRBJ2-5|TRBD1|TRBV27
TGTGCCAGCAGGCGACAGGGGACCCAGTACTTC
CASRRQGTQYF
>-|TRBJ1-2|-|TRBV18
TGTGCCAGCTCACCGAGACAGCCTTATGGCTACACCTTC
CASSPRQPYGYTF
>-|TRBJ1-4|-|TRBV30
TGTGCCTGGAGTGACGACAGAGCAACTAATGAAAAACTGTTTTTT
CAWSDDRATNEKLFF
>-|TRBJ1-5|TRBD1|TRBV2
TGTGCCAGCAGCGATACAGGGGTATGGGGGAATCAGCCCCAGCATTTT
CASSDTGVWGNQPQHF
>-|TRBJ1-2|-|TRBV5-4
TGTGCCAGCAGCTCGCCTGTGCGGGGCTATGGCTACACCTTC
CASSSPVRGYGYTF
>few|TRBJ1-1|-|TRBV30
TGTGCCTGCCCGGGTGGGGCCGGCACTGAAGCTTTCTTT
CACPGGAGTEAFF
>-|TRBJ2-1|-|TRBV5-1
TGCGCCAGCAGCGAGATTTCAGGCCCCAATGAGCAGTTCTTC
CASSEISGPNEQFF
>few|TRBJ1-5|-|TRBV30
TGTGCCTGGAGTTCAGGGAATAGCAATCAGCCCCAGCATTTT
CAWSSGNSNQPQHF
>-|TRBJ1-2|-|TRBV9
TGTGCCAGCAGCACACTCACGGGAAGCTACACCTTC
CASSTLTGSYTF
>-|TRBJ2-7|TRBD1|TRBV10-1
TGCGCCAGCAGGGACAGGTACACCCTCCCTAGGGAGCAGTACTTC
CASRDRYTLPREQYF
>-|TRBJ2-7|-|TRBV2
TGTGCCAGCAGTCGACAGAATTCCTACGAGCAGTACTTC
CASSRQNSYEQYF
>-|TRBJ2-7|TRBD2|TRBV5-1
TGCGCCAGCAGCTTGGAGCCAGCGGGGACCTCCTACGAGCAGTACTTC
CASSLEPAGTSYEQYF
>-|TRBJ1-2|TRBD1|TRBV6-5
TGTGCCAGCAGGAATGACAGGGACTATGGCTACACCTTC
CASRNDRDYGYTF
>-|TRBJ1-6|-|TRBV14
TGTGCCAGCAGCCAAGTGGGGGGCTCCTATAATTCACCCCTCCACTTT
CASSQVGGSYNSPLHF
>-|TRBJ1-1|TRBD1|TRBV7-6
TGTGCCAGCAGCTTAGGGCAGGGGGGAGCGGGGGCTGAAGCTTTCTTT
CASSLGQGGAGAEAFF
>-|TRBJ1-3|TRBD1|TRBV19
TGTGCCAGTAGTATACGGGGGGCAGGGGGCAACTCTGGAAACACCATATATTTT
CASSIRGAGGNSGNTIYF
>-|TRBJ2-7|TRBD1|TRBV27
TGTGCCAGCAGTCCAGACAGGGTTTCCTACGAGCAGTACTTC
CASSPDRVSYEQYF
>once|TRBJ1-2|TRBD1|TRBV5-4
TGTGCCAGCAGCGCGGCAGGGGGGCCCTATGGCTACACCTTC
CASSAAGGPYGYTF
>-|TRBJ1-1|-|TRBV5-5
TGTGCCAGCAGCTTGTGGACAGCCACTGAAGCTTTCTTT
CASSLWTATEAFF
>-|TRBJ1-1|-|TRBV30
TGTGCCTGGAGTGTCCAGAACATGAACACTGAAGCTTTCTTT
CAWSVQNMNTEAFF
>-|TRBJ1-1|-|TRBV19
TGTGCCAGTATTTCCGGGGGTTTGAACACTGAAGCTTTCTTT
CASISGGLNTEAFF
>few|TRBJ1-4|-|TRBV19
TGTGCCAGTAGTATAAGAGACAGCTATAATGAAAAACTGTTTTTT
CASSIRDSYNEKLFF